The 15 T cell receptor beta chains below were found in one sample sequenced in a study of radiotherapy plus CTLA-4 blockade in lung cancer. Sequencing was performed with immunoSEQ multiplex PCR; in TCRdb, only in-frame clones are kept and a portion is missing. The sample has around 40,000 clones, roughly 70% seen once; the top ten hold around a tenth. The material sequenced was peripheral blood, taken from a patient treated with radiotherapy plus ipilimumab. These receptors came from a human donor with non-small cell lung cancer who had stable disease on radiotherapy plus ipilimumab.

The chain couples TRBV20-1 to TRBJ1-2; D unclear. This CDR3 comprises 9 residues. V was cut by 6 bases and J by 6 bases, with 5 bases left in between. Germline assignment: CDR1 DFQATT and CDR2 SNEGSKA (reference sequence). CDR3 residues: CSARDGYTF. Written as DNA, the CDR3 is TGCAGTGCCCGGGATGGCTACACCTTC.

V usage is TRBV2 and J usage is TRBJ1-2; 9 bases agree with TRBD1. From germline, CDR1 is SNHLY and CDR2 FYNNEI. V shed 2 bases and J 8 bases; nucleotides not matched to a gene: 6. This CDR3 has 14 amino acids. The CDR3 DNA reads as TGTGCCAGCAGTGAACCGGCCGGGACAGGGGGCTACACCTTC. Its translation: CASSEPAGTGGYTF.

The gene calls are TRBV12-5 and TRBJ2-2; D is unresolved. The CDR3 extends over 15 amino acids. V lost 0 bases and J 1 base, leaving 6 bases between the germline ends. Germline V gene data show CDR1 as LGHNT and CDR2 as FRNRAP. The CDR3 DNA is TGTGCTAGTGGTTTGGTACAGCTGAACACCGGGGAGCTGTTTTTT. Translated, it gives CASGLVQLNTGELFF.

The rearrangement links TRBV7-8 to TRBJ2-7; the D gene is possibly TRBD1 (5 bases). The V gene's germline CDR1 is SGHVS and CDR2 FQNEAQ. The CDR3 has 15 amino acids. Trimming removed 2 bases at V and 2 bases at J, with 13 bases between. This chain's CDR3 is CASSLQVKGTYEQYF. The CDR3 DNA follows: TGTGCCAGCAGCTTACAAGTTAAGGGGACCTACGAGCAGTACTTC.

The genes are TRBV30 and TRBJ2-7; D is possibly TRBD1 (6 bases). In germline, CDR1 is GTSNPN, CDR2 SVGIG (reference sequence). Trimming shortened V by 5 bases and J by 5 bases, and 13 bases separated the two germline ends. The CDR3 totals 12 residues. The CDR3 protein is CAWGQLTDEQYF. The CDR3 DNA is TGTGCCTGGGGACAGCTAACGGACGAGCAGTACTTC. Filled out from reference TRBV30 and TRBJ2-7, the complete variable domain reads SQTIHQWPATLVQPVGSPLSLECTVEGTSNPNLYWYRQAAGRGLQLLFYSVGIGQISSEVPQNLSASRPQDRQFILSSKKLLLSDSGFYLCAWGQLTDEQYFGPGTRLTVT.

The J gene is TRBJ1-5, the V gene TRBV27; D call uncertain. This CDR3 spans 16 amino acids. V dropped 5 bases and J dropped 0 bases, with 14 bases sitting between them. Germline CDR1 MNHEY, CDR2 SMNVEV (reference sequence). CDR3 in DNA: TGTGCCAGCAGTCCCCGGACGGGGTTTAGCAATCAGCCCCAGCATTTT. Protein sequence: CASSPRTGFSNQPQHF.

This chain connects TRBV4-1 to TRBJ1-2, with D possibly TRBD1 on 5 matching bases. From germline, CDR1 is MGHRA and CDR2 YSYEKL. The CDR3 is 14 residues long. Trimming took 4 bases from V and 3 from J, leaving 12 bases between them. CDR3 in amino acids: CASSPRVGDYGYTF. As DNA, the CDR3 is TGCGCCAGCAGCCCACGGGTAGGGGACTATGGCTACACCTTC.

This rearrangement joins TRBV5-6 to TRBJ1-2, with 8 bases aligning to TRBD1. Germline V lookup: CDR1 SGHDT, CDR2 YYEEEE. The CDR3 length is 15 residues. The junction had 9 bases not matched to a gene; V was cut back by 4 bases and J by 4 bases. CDR3 region: CASSRGQENFYGYTF. DNA of the CDR3: TGTGCCAGCAGCCGGGGACAGGAGAACTTCTATGGCTACACCTTC.

The chain joins TRBV7-6 to TRBJ2-2, with D possibly TRBD1 on 5 matching bases. V lost 2 bases, J lost 5 bases, and 12 bases lay in between. The CDR3 is made up of 15 amino acids. CDR1 and CDR2 (germline): SGHVS, FNYEAQ. CDR3 protein: CASSLRPGRTGELFF. The CDR3 DNA reads TGTGCCAGCAGCTTACGGCCAGGGCGGACCGGGGAGCTGTTTTTT.

The chain links TRBV11-3 to TRBJ2-5, with 10 positions matching TRBD1. The CDR3 has 15 amino acids. Per germline, CDR1 SGHNT and CDR2 YENEEA. The V gene end was trimmed by 4 bases and the J gene end by 7 bases; junction bases not matched to a gene: 9. Here the CDR3 reads CASSSSGTGVVTQYF. DNA of the CDR3: TGTGCCAGCAGCTCCAGCGGGACAGGGGTCGTGACCCAGTACTTC.

The chain couples TRBV5-4 to TRBJ1-2, with 9 positions matching TRBD1. Germline lookup yields CDR1 SGHNT and CDR2 YYREEE (reference sequence). The junction had 6 bases not matched to a gene; V was cut back by 4 bases and J by 2 bases. The CDR3 has 15 residues. CDR3 region: CASSGTGHRNYGYTF. CDR3 DNA sequence: TGTGCCAGCAGCGGGACAGGGCATCGGAACTATGGCTACACCTTC.

The chain uses TRBV30 and TRBJ2-1; 9 bases line up with TRBD2. V lost 4 bases, J lost 6 bases, and 7 bases stayed unmatched. The CDR3 is 14 residues long. CDR1 and CDR2 (germline): GTSNPN, SVGIG (reference sequence). CDR3 in DNA: TGTGCCTGGACGGGAGCGGGGGGATTCAATGAGCAGTTCTTC. It codes for CAWTGAGGFNEQFF.

The V and J genes are TRBV11-3 and TRBJ2-2; 8 bases align to TRBD1. With 7 bases clipped from V and 7 bases from J, the junction kept 5 bases outside the gene matches. The germline CDR1 and CDR2 sequences are SGHNT and YENEEA. The CDR3 is 13 amino acids. As DNA, the CDR3 is TGTGCCAGCACTCAGGGGGCCGGCGGGGAGCTGTTTTTT. Its protein is CASTQGAGGELFF.

The chain couples TRBV14 to TRBJ1-1, with D uncertain. This CDR3 region has 15 residues. Trimming stripped 0 bases from V and 1 base from J, with 9 bases between. CDR1 and CDR2 (germline): SGHDN, FVKESK. The CDR3 nucleotides read TGTGCCAGCAGCCAAGAACTAGTCGGGAACACTGAAGCTTTCTTT. Translating it yields CASSQELVGNTEAFF.

The gene calls are TRBV15 and TRBJ1-5; weak D call: TRBD1 (6 bases). The CDR3 loop spans 16 amino acids. Trimming removed 5 bases at V and 2 bases at J, with 16 bases between. Germline V gives CDR1 LNHNV, CDR2 YYDKDF (reference sequence). For the CDR3, the DNA is TGTGCCACCAGCCCCTCGACAGGTTCGGGCAATCAGCCCCAGCATTTT. Its translation is CATSPSTGSGNQPQHF.